Shown below are 27 T cell receptor beta chains from a single sample sequenced in a study of shared clonotypes between healthy human individuals. Method: immunoSEQ multiplex PCR; TCRdb's copy keeps in-frame clones and lacks some. Of 2 million to 2.5 million clones in the sample, about 95% were seen once. The naive CD8 subset, CD45RO-negative cells positively selected for CCR7, excluded terminally differentiated effector memory CD45RA+ cells. The sequencing sample was made of naive CD8+ T cells sorted from blood. All receptors derive from a man in his late teens or twenties in good health.

This clone has only a few counts. At the DNA level, this CDR3 is encoded by other sequences in the same sample as well. The DNA for the CDR3 is TGTGCCAGCAGTGCAGGAGGAGGCTACACCTTC. Amino acid sequence: CASSAGGGYTF. The V call is TRBV2, the J call TRBJ1-2, with no clear D. Germline CDR1 is SNHLY and CDR2 is FYNNEI. V shed 4 bases and J shed 8 bases, with 8 bases lying between them. The CDR3 totals 11 residues.

The chain couples TRBV2 to TRBJ2-1; D is undetermined. This CDR3 is built from 12 residues. Germline V gene lookup returns CDR1 SNHLY and CDR2 FYNNEI. V was cut by 7 bases and J by 6 bases, with 10 bases left in between. The DNA for the CDR3 is TGTGCCAGCACCCCGTTCGGCAATGAGCAGTTCTTC. Its translation is CASTPFGNEQFF.

The chain carries TRBV7-9 and TRBJ2-1; 9 bases map to TRBD2. Germline V gene lookup returns CDR1 SEHNR and CDR2 FQNEAQ (reference sequence). The CDR3 length is 16 residues. V was clipped by 5 bases and J by 5 bases; unmatched bases: 10. The CDR3 here is CASSDLRGLANNEQFF. The CDR3 DNA is TGTGCCAGCAGCGACTTAAGGGGACTAGCAAACAATGAGCAGTTCTTC.

The chain combines TRBV5-8 with TRBJ2-7; no reliable D call. CDR3 length: 13 residues. V lost 2 bases and J 2 bases, leaving 8 bases between the germline ends. Germline loops: CDR1 SGHTS, CDR2 YDEGEE. CDR3 DNA sequence: TGTGCCAGCAGCTTTGGTCACCCCTACGAGCAGTACTTC. Its protein product is CASSFGHPYEQYF.

Turning to this clone: Other DNA sequences of this sample code for an identical CDR3. The chain couples TRBV7-9 to TRBJ2-3; no reliable D call. The CDR3 loop spans 13 amino acids. Germline CDR1 SEHNR, CDR2 FQNEAQ (reference sequence). Trimming stripped 1 base from V and 5 bases from J, with 7 bases between. This CDR3 is CASSLVVEDTQYF. The CDR3 coding sequence is TGTGCCAGCAGCTTAGTAGTGGAAGATACGCAGTATTTT.

The chain is built from TRBV11-3 and TRBJ2-1; 9 positions agree with TRBD1. With 0 bases clipped from V and 9 bases from J, the junction kept 9 bases outside the gene matches. The length of the CDR3 is 16 residues. Per the germline V gene, CDR1 is SGHNT and CDR2 is YENEEA. The DNA for the CDR3 is TGTGCCAGCAGCTTAGATAGGACAGGGGCCCTCGTTGAGCAGTTCTTC. It specifies CASSLDRTGALVEQFF.

The rearrangement uses TRBV4-3 and TRBJ2-3; 10 bases fit TRBD2. Germline CDR1 is LGHNA and CDR2 is YSLEER. Trimming cost V 4 bases and J 2 bases; bases outside gene matches: 3. The CDR3 sequence is 15 residues long. The CDR3: CASSPTSGYTDTQYF. DNA for the CDR3: TGCGCCAGCAGCCCGACTAGCGGGTACACAGATACGCAGTATTTT.

The chain combines TRBV10-1 with TRBJ2-7, with 12 bases fitting TRBD1. The CDR3 runs to 15 residues. V was clipped by 6 bases and J by 6 bases; unmatched bases: 9. Germline V lookup: CDR1 WNHNN, CDR2 SYGVQD (reference sequence). The CDR3 here is CASSAGTGGLGEQYF. DNA of the CDR3: TGCGCCAGCAGCGCCGGGACAGGGGGCTTGGGCGAGCAGTACTTC.

The chain employs TRBV29-1 and TRBJ2-7, with D perhaps given as TRBD1 or TRBD2 (5 bases each). Trimming took 4 bases from V and 7 from J, leaving 14 bases between them. Looked up from germline, CDR1 is SQVTM and CDR2 is ANQGSEA. The CDR3 runs 12 residues. The CDR3 loop is CSVGDAGGEQYF. Here the CDR3 DNA reads TGCAGCGTTGGGGACGCCGGAGGAGAGCAGTACTTC.

This chain joins TRBV9 and TRBJ1-3, with a tentative D call TRBD1 (6 bases). Germline values: CDR1 SGDLS, CDR2 YYNGEE. The CDR3 length is 18 residues. Deletions cut 0 bases from V and 2 bases from J, with 18 bases between. The CDR3 loop reads CASSVVGAGGPPGNTIYF. In DNA, the CDR3 is TGTGCCAGCAGCGTAGTGGGGGCTGGAGGGCCCCCTGGAAACACCATATATTTT. The whole variable domain, remainder taken from reference TRBV9 and TRBJ1-3, is DSGVTQTPKHLITATGQRVTLRCSPRSGDLSVYWYQQSLDQGLQFLIQYYNGEERAKGNILERFSAQQFPDLHSELNLSSLELGDSALYFCASSVVGAGGPPGNTIYFGEGSWLTVV.

The chain recombines TRBV9 with TRBJ1-2; TRBD1 might be the D (5 bases). The CDR3 contains 16 residues. Germline CDR1 SGDLS, CDR2 YYNGEE. V gave up 0 bases and J gave up 3 bases, with 15 bases separating them. The CDR3 reads CASSVALRGDDYGYTF. The CDR3 bases are TGTGCCAGCAGCGTAGCTTTACGAGGGGACGACTATGGCTACACCTTC. Based on the CDR3 plus reference TRBV9 and TRBJ1-2, the full variable domain is DSGVTQTPKHLITATGQRVTLRCSPRSGDLSVYWYQQSLDQGLQFLIQYYNGEERAKGNILERFSAQQFPDLHSELNLSSLELGDSALYFCASSVALRGDDYGYTFGSGTRLTVV.

About this clone itself: This sample includes further DNA sequences coding for the same CDR3. This chain connects TRBV4-1 to TRBJ1-5; no reliable D call. The CDR3 loop spans 14 amino acids. V was pared by 3 bases and J by 4 bases, with 10 bases between. In germline, CDR1 is MGHRA, CDR2 YSYEKL. CDR3 sequence: CASSQVDGNQPQHF. CDR3 in DNA: TGCGCCAGCAGCCAGGTTGACGGGAATCAGCCCCAGCATTTT.

The J gene is TRBJ2-7, the V gene TRBV5-6, with 7 bases fitting TRBD2. CDR3 size: 14 residues. J lost 4 bases, V lost 1 base, and 5 bases had no gene match. The germline V gene has CDR1 SGHDT and CDR2 YYEEEE. The CDR3: CASSLRLAGYEQYF. The CDR3 region has the DNA TGTGCCAGCAGCTTGCGACTAGCCGGGTACGAGCAGTACTTC.

This clone was seen once. The rearrangement links TRBV7-8 to TRBJ2-3, with 9 positions matching TRBD1. Germline V CDR1 and CDR2: SGHVS, FQNEAQ. CDR3 size: 17 residues. Unmatched junction bases numbered 9, after V lost 3 bases and J lost 2 bases. The CDR3 nucleotides read TGTGCCAGCAGCTTTAACCCGACAGGGGGGGACACAGATACGCAGTATTTT. This gives the protein CASSFNPTGGDTDTQYF.

The chain uses TRBV7-6 and TRBJ1-1; 10 nucleotides agree with TRBD1. The V segment lost 5 bases and the J segment 3 bases; nucleotides outside the gene matches: 6. Germline-derived CDR1 and CDR2 are SGHVS and FNYEAQ. The CDR3 is made up of 15 amino acids. Written as DNA, the CDR3 is TGTGCCAGCAGCGACTGGGGACAGGGGTACACTGAAGCTTTCTTT. The encoded protein is CASSDWGQGYTEAFF.

The J gene is TRBJ2-1, the V gene TRBV4-3; D possibly corresponds to TRBD1 (6 bases). CDR3 length: 14 residues. Trimming shortened V by 4 bases and J by 7 bases, and 14 bases separated the two germline ends. Looked up from germline, CDR1 is LGHNA and CDR2 is YSLEER. CDR3 amino acids: CASSLNTGSNEQFF. The CDR3 nucleotides read TGCGCCAGCAGCCTTAACACAGGGTCGAATGAGCAGTTCTTC.

For this clone: Other DNA sequences of this sample code for an identical CDR3. The chain employs TRBV27 and TRBJ2-7, with 7 bases lining up with TRBD2. CDR3 length: 13 residues. V was clipped by 3 bases and J by 4 bases; unmatched bases: 3. CDR1 and CDR2 (germline): MNHEY, SMNVEV (reference sequence). The CDR3 protein is CASSFASGYEQYF. CDR3 nucleotides: TGTGCCAGCAGTTTCGCTAGCGGTTACGAGCAGTACTTC.

The chain is built from TRBV14 and TRBJ2-1, with 11 nucleotides matching TRBD2. V trimming: 2 bases; J trimming: 6 bases; junction bases outside the gene matches: 3. The CDR3 covers 15 residues. Germline V lookup: CDR1 SGHDN, CDR2 FVKESK. DNA of the CDR3: TGTGCCAGCAGCCAACTAGCGGGAGGTCTCAATGAGCAGTTCTTC. Translating gives CASSQLAGGLNEQFF.

The V call is TRBV5-1, the J call TRBJ2-1; 13 bases align to TRBD2. This CDR3 is built from 14 residues. The junction had 0 bases not matched to a gene; V was cut back by 4 bases and J by 5 bases. From germline, CDR1 is SGHRS and CDR2 YFSETQ. The DNA for the CDR3 is TGCGCCAGCAGCGGGACTAGCGGGAACAATGAGCAGTTCTTC. Translation: CASSGTSGNNEQFF.

J is TRBJ2-7 and V is TRBV27; D is unclear. This CDR3 region has 16 residues. Trimming took 2 bases from V and 0 from J, leaving 14 bases between them. The germline V gene has CDR1 MNHEY and CDR2 SMNVEV (reference sequence). The CDR3 protein is CASSLHITATSYEQYF. The CDR3, as DNA: TGTGCCAGCAGTTTACATATCACGGCGACCTCCTACGAGCAGTACTTC.

V usage is TRBV4-1 and J usage is TRBJ1-3; D not resolved. Trimming pared 0 bases from V and 4 bases from J, leaving 13 bases between. In germline, CDR1 is MGHRA, CDR2 YSYEKL. CDR3 length: 16 amino acids. The CDR3 is CASSQESWSAGNTIYF. As DNA, the CDR3 is TGCGCCAGCAGCCAAGAGTCCTGGTCGGCAGGAAACACCATATATTTT.

On this clone: Other DNA sequences of this sample code for an identical CDR3. The rearrangement uses TRBV27 and TRBJ2-1, with 10 nucleotides matching TRBD2. The CDR3 sequence is 13 residues long. Unmatched junction bases numbered 1, after V lost 1 base and J lost 10 bases. CDR1 MNHEY and CDR2 SMNVEV come from the germline V gene (reference sequence). The CDR3 is CASSLLAGGEQFF. The CDR3 DNA is TGTGCCAGCAGTTTATTAGCGGGGGGAGAGCAGTTCTTC.

The chain employs TRBV7-8 and TRBJ1-1; no definite D call. This CDR3 contains 14 residues. Germline-derived CDR1 and CDR2 are SGHVS and FQNEAQ. Trimming took off 1 base at V and 3 bases at J, with 9 bases between the two ends. Here the CDR3 reads CASSLGRGYTEAFF. The CDR3 DNA is TGTGCCAGCAGCTTAGGCCGGGGATACACTGAAGCTTTCTTT.

The chain uses TRBV27 and TRBJ2-7, with TRBD1 matching over 10 bases. The CDR3 runs 16 residues. From germline, CDR1 is MNHEY and CDR2 SMNVEV (reference sequence). The ends lost 4 bases at V and 3 bases at J; junction bases unmatched: 9. CDR3 in amino acids: CASSSSLGDRGYEQYF. The CDR3, as DNA: TGTGCCAGCAGTTCATCCCTCGGGGACAGGGGCTACGAGCAGTACTTC.

V gene TRBV7-8 combines with J gene TRBJ2-2; TRBD1 is a possible D gene (5 bases). Trimming removed 0 bases from V and 0 bases from J, with 8 bases in between. The CDR3 has 16 amino acids. CDR1 is SGHVS and CDR2 is FQNEAQ in the germline V gene. The CDR3 coding sequence is TGTGCCAGCAGCTTAGCGAAGGGGCCGAACACCGGGGAGCTGTTTTTT. This translates into CASSLAKGPNTGELFF.

As for this clone: An end of the junction differs from the germline gene, which may be a read error. The genes are TRBV7-7 and TRBJ2-5, with 11 bases that match TRBD2. Germline CDR1 is SSHAT and CDR2 is FNYEAQ (reference sequence). The CDR3 loop spans 16 amino acids. The CDR3 DNA is TGTGCTAGCAGCCCCCGACTAGCGGGGATGGAAGAGACCCAGTACTTC. Amino acids: CASSPRLAGMEETQYF. The full variable domain, with the rest looked up from reference TRBV7-7 and TRBJ2-5, is GAGVSQSPRYKVTKRGQDVTLRCDPISSHATLYWYQQALGQGPEFLTYFNYEAQPDKSGLPSDRFSAERPEGSISTLTIQRTEQRDSAMYRCASSPRLAGMEETQYFGPGTRLLVL.

The chain employs TRBV5-8 and TRBJ2-2; D might be TRBD1 (5 bases). The CDR3 loop spans 15 amino acids. With 0 bases removed from V and 1 base from J, the gap between germline ends came to 7 bases. Germline V gene lookup returns CDR1 SGHTS and CDR2 YDEGEE. The CDR3 nucleotides read TGTGCCAGCAGCTTGGAGCAGGGGAACACCGGGGAGCTGTTTTTT. Residues: CASSLEQGNTGELFF.